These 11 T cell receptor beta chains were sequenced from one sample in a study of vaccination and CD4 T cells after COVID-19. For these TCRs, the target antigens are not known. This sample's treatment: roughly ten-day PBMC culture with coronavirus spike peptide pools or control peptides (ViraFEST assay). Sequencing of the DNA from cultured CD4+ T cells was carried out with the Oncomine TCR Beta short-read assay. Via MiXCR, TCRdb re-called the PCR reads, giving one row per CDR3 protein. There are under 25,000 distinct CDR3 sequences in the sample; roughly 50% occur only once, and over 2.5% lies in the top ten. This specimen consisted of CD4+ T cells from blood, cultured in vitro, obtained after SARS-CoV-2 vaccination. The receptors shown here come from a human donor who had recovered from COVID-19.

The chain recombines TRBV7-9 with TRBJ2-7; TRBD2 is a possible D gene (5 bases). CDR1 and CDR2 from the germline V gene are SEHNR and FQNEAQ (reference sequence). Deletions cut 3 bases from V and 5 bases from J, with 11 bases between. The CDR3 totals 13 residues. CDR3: CASSFRGFNEQYF. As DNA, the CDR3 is TGTGCCAGCAGCTTTCGGGGTTTCAACGAGCAGTACTTC.

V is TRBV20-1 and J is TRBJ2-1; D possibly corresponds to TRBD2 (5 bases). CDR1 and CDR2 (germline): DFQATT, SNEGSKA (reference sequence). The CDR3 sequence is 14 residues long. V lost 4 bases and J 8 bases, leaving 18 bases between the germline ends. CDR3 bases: TGCAGTGCTAAAGGACTGAACTCCGATTATGAGCAGTTCTTC. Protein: CSAKGLNSDYEQFF.

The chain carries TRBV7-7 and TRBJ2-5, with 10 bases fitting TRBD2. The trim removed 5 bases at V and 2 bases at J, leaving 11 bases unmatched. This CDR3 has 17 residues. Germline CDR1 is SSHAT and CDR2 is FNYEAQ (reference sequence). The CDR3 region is CASSEGKVAGGQETQYF. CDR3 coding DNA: TGTGCCAGCAGCGAGGGGAAGGTAGCGGGAGGACAAGAGACCCAGTACTTC.

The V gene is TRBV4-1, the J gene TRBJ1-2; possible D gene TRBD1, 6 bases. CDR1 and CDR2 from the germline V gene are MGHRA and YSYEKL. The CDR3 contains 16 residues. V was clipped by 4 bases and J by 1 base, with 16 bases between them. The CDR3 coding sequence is TGCGCCAGCAGCCCGAGGGACGGCAGGGGTAACTATGGCTACACCTTC. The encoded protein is CASSPRDGRGNYGYTF.

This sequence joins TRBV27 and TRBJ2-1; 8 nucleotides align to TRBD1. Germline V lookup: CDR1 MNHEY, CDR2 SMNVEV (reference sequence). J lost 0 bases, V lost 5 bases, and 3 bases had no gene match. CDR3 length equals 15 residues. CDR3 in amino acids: CASSPGQGSYNEQFF. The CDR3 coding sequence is TGTGCCAGCAGTCCCGGACAGGGCTCCTACAATGAGCAGTTCTTC.

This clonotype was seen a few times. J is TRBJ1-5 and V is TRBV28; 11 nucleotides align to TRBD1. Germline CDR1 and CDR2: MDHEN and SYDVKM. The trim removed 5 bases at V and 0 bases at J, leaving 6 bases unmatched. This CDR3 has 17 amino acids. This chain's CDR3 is CASSQGTGGYSNQPQHF. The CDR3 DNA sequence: TGTGCCAGCAGTCAGGGGACAGGGGGATATAGCAATCAGCCCCAGCATTTT.

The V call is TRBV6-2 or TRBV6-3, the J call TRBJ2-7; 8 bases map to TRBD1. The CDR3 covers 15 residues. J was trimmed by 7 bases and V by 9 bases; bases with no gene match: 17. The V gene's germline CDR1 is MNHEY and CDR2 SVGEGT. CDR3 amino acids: CASIKPGQGAWEQYF. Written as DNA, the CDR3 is TGTGCCAGTATCAAGCCGGGGCAGGGGGCCTGGGAGCAGTACTTC.

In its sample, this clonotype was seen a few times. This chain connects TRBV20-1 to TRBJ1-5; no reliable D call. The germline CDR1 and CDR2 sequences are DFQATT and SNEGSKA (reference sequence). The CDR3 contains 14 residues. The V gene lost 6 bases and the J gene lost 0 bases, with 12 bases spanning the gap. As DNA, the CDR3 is TGCAGTGCCCGGGTCGGGATTAGCAATCAGCCCCAGCATTTT. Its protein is CSARVGISNQPQHF.

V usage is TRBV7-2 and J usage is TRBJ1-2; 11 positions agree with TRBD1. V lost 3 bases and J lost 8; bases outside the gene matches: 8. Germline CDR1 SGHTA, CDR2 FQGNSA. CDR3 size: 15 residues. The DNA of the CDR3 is TGTGCCAGCAGCTTGGGGGCGGACAGGGGGCTCGGCTACACCTTC. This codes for CASSLGADRGLGYTF.

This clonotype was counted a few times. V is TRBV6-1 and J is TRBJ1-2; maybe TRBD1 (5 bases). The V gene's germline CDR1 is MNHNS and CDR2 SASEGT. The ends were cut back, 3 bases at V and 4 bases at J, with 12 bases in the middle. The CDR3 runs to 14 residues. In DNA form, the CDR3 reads TGTGCCAGCAGTGACAGGGCTCGCGTCTATGGCTACACCTTC. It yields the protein CASSDRARVYGYTF.

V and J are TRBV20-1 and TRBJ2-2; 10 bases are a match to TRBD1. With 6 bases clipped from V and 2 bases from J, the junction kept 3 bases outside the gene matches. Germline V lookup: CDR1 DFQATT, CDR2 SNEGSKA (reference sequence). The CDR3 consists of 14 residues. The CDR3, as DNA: TGCAGTGCGAGGACAGGGGGTAACACCGGGGAGCTGTTTTTT. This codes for CSARTGGNTGELFF.